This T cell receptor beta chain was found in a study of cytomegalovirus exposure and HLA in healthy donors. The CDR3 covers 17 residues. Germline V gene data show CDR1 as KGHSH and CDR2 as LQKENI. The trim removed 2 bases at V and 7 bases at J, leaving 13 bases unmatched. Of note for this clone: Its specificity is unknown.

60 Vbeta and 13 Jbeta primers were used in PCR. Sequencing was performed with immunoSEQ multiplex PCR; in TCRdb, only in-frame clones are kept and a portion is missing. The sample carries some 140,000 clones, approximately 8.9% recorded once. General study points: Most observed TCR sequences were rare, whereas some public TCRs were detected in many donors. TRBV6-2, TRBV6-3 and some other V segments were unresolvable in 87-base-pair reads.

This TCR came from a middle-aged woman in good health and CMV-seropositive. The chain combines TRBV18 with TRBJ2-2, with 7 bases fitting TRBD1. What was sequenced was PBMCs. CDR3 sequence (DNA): TGTGCCAGCTCACCATCGTCGTTAGGGGGCGGAAGCGGGGAGCTGTTTTTT. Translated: CASSPSSLGGGSGELFF.